These T cell receptor beta chains were read from a single sample in a study of shared clonotypes between healthy human individuals. Sequencing used immunoSEQ multiplex PCR; TCRdb keeps in-frame clones, though not all of them. The data show around 500,000 clones, 70% to 80% seen once. Sequencing input: PBMCs. The receptors derive from a woman between 35 and 50 years old in good health. Some clones in this sample may be carry-over from other donors' samples. Both conserved end residues are part of each CDR3. A D gene is named only where the DNA matches it firmly. The listing skips clone size in some rows; elsewhere it reads once, few, many or a size class.

TRBD2 TRBJ2-7 TRBV28 . CASTLGGIYSGRAPYEQYF TGTGCCAGCACCCTAGGGGGAATTTATAGCGGGAGGGCCCCCTACGAGCAGTACTTC
. TRBJ2-5 TRBV7-9 few CASGTLETQYF TGTGCCAGCGGGACATTGGAGACCCAGTACTTC
TRBD2 TRBJ2-5 TRBV6-5 . CASSYSSGGQETQYF TGTGCCAGCAGTTATTCTAGCGGGGGGCAAGAGACCCAGTACTTC
TRBD1 TRBJ1-1 TRBV5-1 . CASSLGQGTGVWTEAFF TGCGCCAGCAGCTTGGGGCAGGGGACAGGGGTTTGGACTGAAGCTTTCTTT
. TRBJ2-1 TRBV10-1 . CASSFSESEQFF TGCGCCAGCAGCTTTAGTGAGAGTGAGCAGTTCTTC
TRBD2 TRBJ2-5 TRBV5-1 . CASSGGLAGAETQYF TGCGCCAGCAGCGGGGGACTAGCGGGAGCAGAGACCCAGTACTTC
. TRBJ1-5 TRBV7-9 . CASSPDSNQPQHF TGTGCCAGCAGCCCGGATAGCAATCAGCCCCAGCATTTT
. TRBJ1-3 TRBV18 . CASSPPVENTIYF TGTGCCAGCTCACCACCTGTGGAAAACACCATATATTTT
. TRBJ2-7 TRBV5-4 . CASSLERGTYEQYF TGTGCCAGCAGCTTGGAACGGGGAACCTACGAGCAGTACTTC
TRBD2 TRBJ2-2 TRBV6-1 . CASSERGRGDTGELFF TGTGCCAGCAGTGAACGCGGGAGGGGCGACACCGGGGAGCTGTTTTTT
TRBD2 TRBJ2-3 TRBV27 few CASSLSPLAGSTDTQYF TGTGCCAGCAGTTTATCGCCGCTAGCGGGGAGCACAGATACGCAGTATTTT
. TRBJ2-1 TRBV19 once CASSRVHQTGNEQFF TGTGCCAGTAGTAGGGTTCACCAGACAGGCAATGAGCAGTTCTTC
TRBD2 TRBJ2-7 TRBV4-3 once CASSQGTSGNYEQYF TGCGCCAGCAGCCAAGGGACTAGCGGAAACTACGAGCAGTACTTC
TRBD1 TRBJ2-7 TRBV28 . CASVRQGLSGSSYEQYF TGTGCCAGCGTCAGACAGGGGCTGAGTGGGAGTTCCTACGAGCAGTACTTC
TRBD1 TRBJ1-1 TRBV10-3 . CAIRRGRGANTEAFF TGTGCCATCAGGAGGGGGCGGGGCGCGAACACTGAAGCTTTCTTT
. TRBJ2-2 TRBV7-2 . CASSLAGTGELFF TGTGCCAGCAGCTTAGCAGGGACCGGGGAGCTGTTTTTT
. TRBJ1-1 TRBV6-6 . CASSYGGDDTEAFF TGTGCCAGCAGTTATGGGGGGGATGACACTGAAGCTTTCTTT
TRBD1 TRBJ1-1 TRBV5-1 once CASSLQGVSFGNTEAFF TGCGCCAGCAGCTTGCAGGGGGTGAGTTTCGGGAACACTGAAGCTTTCTTT
. TRBJ2-6 TRBV5-5 . CASSLDSSGANVLTF TGTGCCAGCAGCTTGGACAGTTCTGGGGCCAACGTCCTGACTTTC
TRBD1 TRBJ2-2 TRBV11-2 once CASSGGQGAGELFF TGTGCCAGCAGCGGTGGACAGGGCGCCGGGGAGCTGTTTTTT
TRBD2 TRBJ2-3 TRBV18 many CASSTTGTSASTDTQYF TGTGCCAGCTCAACCACCGGGACTAGCGCTAGCACAGATACGCAGTATTTT
TRBD2 TRBJ2-7 TRBV9 . CASSPSSGLSYEQYF TGTGCCAGCAGCCCTTCTAGCGGGCTCTCCTACGAGCAGTACTTC
. TRBJ2-3 TRBV14 . CASSQDRHTQYF TGTGCCAGCAGCCAAGATCGCCATACGCAGTATTTT
TRBD1 TRBJ2-1 TRBV19 once CASSGGTGLRNEQFF TGTGCCAGTAGTGGGGGGACAGGGCTGAGAAATGAGCAGTTCTTC
. TRBJ2-6 TRBV7-4 once CASSQFNSSQSRANVLTF TGTGCCAGCAGCCAATTCAACAGCTCACAAAGTCGGGCCAACGTCCTGACTTTC
TRBD1 TRBJ2-1 TRBV19 . CASSKETGLYNEQFF TGTGCCAGTAGTAAGGAGACAGGGTTATACAATGAGCAGTTCTTC
. TRBJ2-7 TRBV5-1 . CASSFLQGRSYEQYF TGCGCCAGCAGCTTTCTTCAGGGGCGGTCCTACGAGCAGTACTTC
. TRBJ2-1 TRBV30 . CAWSLRPYNEQFF TGTGCCTGGAGTCTTCGGCCCTACAATGAGCAGTTCTTC
TRBD2 TRBJ2-1 TRBV28 . CASSYGLENHNEQFF TGTGCCAGCAGTTACGGACTAGAAAACCACAATGAGCAGTTCTTC